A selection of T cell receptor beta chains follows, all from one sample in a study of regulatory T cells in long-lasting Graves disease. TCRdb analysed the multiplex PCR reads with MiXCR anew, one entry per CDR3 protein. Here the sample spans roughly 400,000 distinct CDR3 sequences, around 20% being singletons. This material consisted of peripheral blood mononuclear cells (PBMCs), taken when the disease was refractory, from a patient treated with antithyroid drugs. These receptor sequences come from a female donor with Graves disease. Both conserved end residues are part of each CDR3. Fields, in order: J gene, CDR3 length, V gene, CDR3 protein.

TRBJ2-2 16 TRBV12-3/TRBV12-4 CASSFVTGASTGELFF
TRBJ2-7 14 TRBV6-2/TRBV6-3 CASNPRGRTYEQYF
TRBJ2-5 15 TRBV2 CASRLLAGAQETQYF
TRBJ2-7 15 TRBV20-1 CSARDQGREPYEQYF
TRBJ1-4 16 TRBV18 CASSPARTDRAEKLFF
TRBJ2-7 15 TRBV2 CASSPDSSGTYEQYF
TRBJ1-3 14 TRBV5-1 CASQDSSSGNTIYF
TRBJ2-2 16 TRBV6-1 CASSDGGPGDTGELFF
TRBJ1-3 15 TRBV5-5 CASSKDRNSGTTIYF
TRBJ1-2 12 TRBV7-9 CASSLEVLSYTF
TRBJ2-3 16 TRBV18 CASSPFTGERPDTQYF
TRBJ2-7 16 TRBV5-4 CASSFGPPAGGYEQYF
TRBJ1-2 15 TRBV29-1 CSVEDRRVWFYGYTF
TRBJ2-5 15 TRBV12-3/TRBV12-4 CASTRGQGVQETQYF
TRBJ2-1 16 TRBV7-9 CASSSVAGGWYNEQFF
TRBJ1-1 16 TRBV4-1 CASSQLDRVKDTEAFF
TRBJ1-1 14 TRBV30 CAWSVVGVGTEAFF
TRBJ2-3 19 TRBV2 CASSDSRTMWHGGTDTQYF
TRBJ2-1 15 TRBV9 CASSVGGTVYNEQFF
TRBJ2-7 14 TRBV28 CASKRVAGLYEQYF
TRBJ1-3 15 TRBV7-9 CASSLYSRRRNTIYF
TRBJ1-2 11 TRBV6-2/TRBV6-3 CASSRTNGYTF
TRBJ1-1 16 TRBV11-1 CASSPPRKTGDTEAFF
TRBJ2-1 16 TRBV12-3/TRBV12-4 CASSFWTSPDSNEQFF
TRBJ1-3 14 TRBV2 CASSVQAGGNTIYF
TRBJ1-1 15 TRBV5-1 CASSLSPGLNTEAFF
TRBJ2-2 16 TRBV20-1 CSATGTSGSSTGELFF
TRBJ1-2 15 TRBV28 CASSPTGTALYGYTF
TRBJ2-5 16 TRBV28 CASSFPGLAGQETQYF
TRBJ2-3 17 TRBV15 CATSRLDGGRVTDTQYF
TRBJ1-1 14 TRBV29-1 CSVDLLQGSTEAFF
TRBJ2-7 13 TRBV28 CASTDRGKGGQYF
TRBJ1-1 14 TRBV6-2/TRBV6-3 CASSDYRGGTEAFF
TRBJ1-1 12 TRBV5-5 CASSGQGRQAFF
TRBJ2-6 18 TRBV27 CASTPHGQGSPGANVLTF
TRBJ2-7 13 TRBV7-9 CASSEAGAYEQYF
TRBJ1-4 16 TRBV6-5 CASSYSGGATNEKLFF
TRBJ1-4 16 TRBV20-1 CSAAGSSKRANEKLFF
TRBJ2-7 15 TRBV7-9 CASSLPFSGGREQYF
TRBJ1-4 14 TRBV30 CASAGTPRGRKLFF